Following are 19 T cell receptor beta chains from one sample sequenced in a study of cytomegalovirus exposure and HLA in healthy donors. Primers for the PCR totalled 60 Vbeta and 13 Jbeta. Assay used: immunoSEQ multiplex PCR; TCRdb lists only in-frame clones, some missing. Here the sample spans fewer than 140,000 clones, more than 60% being singletons. Input material: PBMCs. Receptors originate from a woman between 50 and 59 years old in good health and CMV-seropositive.

The chain joins TRBV2 to TRBJ1-3, with 7 bases fitting TRBD1. The germline gives CDR1 SNHLY, CDR2 FYNNEI. The CDR3 consists of 14 residues. V was pared by 7 bases and J by 9 bases, with 12 bases of the junction left unmatched. CDR3 DNA: TGTGCCAGCAATCAGGACAGGTCCCAAGGCACCATATATTTT. This translates into CASNQDRSQGTIYF.

The chain couples TRBV9 to TRBJ2-5, with D hard to call. The closer fit of TRBJ2-7 to the DNA end suggests the J call may be wrong. This CDR3 is built from 14 residues. CDR1 is SGDLS, CDR2 YYNGEE, per germline. CDR3 nucleotide sequence: TGTGCCAGCAGCGTAGGACAAAGCTCCTACGAGCAGTACTTC. Its protein product is CASSVGQSSYEQYF.

This clone was counted only a few times. The chain couples TRBV7-6 to TRBJ1-1, with unresolved D. Trimming cost V 5 bases and J 0 bases, with 13 bases left between them. The CDR3 extends over 15 amino acids. Germline CDR1 and CDR2: SGHVS and FNYEAQ. CDR3 protein: CASSEQQFMNTEAFF. The CDR3 nucleotides are TGTGCCAGCAGCGAGCAACAGTTCATGAACACTGAAGCTTTCTTT. Filled out from reference TRBV7-6 and TRBJ1-1, the complete variable domain reads GAGVSQSPRYKVTKRGQDVALRCDPISGHVSLYWYRQALGQGPEFLTYFNYEAQQDKSGLPNDRFSAERPEGSISTLTIQRTEQRDSAMYRCASSEQQFMNTEAFFGQGTRLTVV.

This clone has only a few counts. The rearrangement joins TRBV5-4 to TRBJ1-2; perhaps TRBD1 as D (6 bases). Trimming pared 1 base from V and 0 bases from J, leaving 10 bases between. The CDR3 extends over 15 amino acids. The V gene's germline CDR1 is SGHNT and CDR2 YYREEE (reference sequence). CDR3 coding DNA: TGTGCCAGCAGCTTGTGGGACATAGCTAACTATGGCTACACCTTC. Protein product: CASSLWDIANYGYTF.

The rearrangement joins TRBV30 to TRBJ1-1, with D perhaps matching TRBD1 (6 bases). V lost 0 bases and J lost 5, with 10 bases in between. The germline V gene has CDR1 GTSNPN and CDR2 SVGIG (reference sequence). The CDR3 spans 13 residues. The CDR3 loop reads CAWSVEGGTEAFF. The CDR3 nucleotides are TGTGCCTGGAGTGTGGAAGGGGGAACTGAAGCTTTCTTT.

In this sample, this clone turned up a few times. The chain employs TRBV19 and TRBJ1-5, with D perhaps TRBD1 (5 bases). The ends were cut back, 7 bases at V and 4 bases at J, with 20 bases in the middle. From germline, CDR1 is LNHDA and CDR2 SQIVND (reference sequence). CDR3 length: 16 residues. Here the CDR3 DNA reads TGTGCCAGTATCCAGGGTGCAAGAAACACTAATCAGCCCCAGCATTTT. Translating it yields CASIQGARNTNQPQHF.

The rearrangement uses TRBV7-2 and TRBJ2-2; a weak D match, TRBD1 (6 bases). Germline V gene lookup returns CDR1 SGHTA and CDR2 FQGNSA. Trimming pared 7 bases from V and 5 bases from J, leaving 20 bases between. The CDR3 length is 16 residues. Written as DNA, the CDR3 is TGTGCCAGCACCCTTTTAAAGACAGGTCCTACCGGGGAGCTGTTTTTT. Residues: CASTLLKTGPTGELFF.

This clone has just a few counts. The rearrangement links TRBV7-9 to TRBJ1-1; D is possibly TRBD1 (5 bases). The CDR3 loop spans 14 amino acids. Germline V CDR1 and CDR2: SEHNR, FQNEAQ (reference sequence). Trimming took 1 base from V and 2 from J, leaving 8 bases between them. The CDR3 loop reads CASSLGGDNTEAFF. CDR3 nucleotide sequence: TGTGCCAGCAGCTTAGGGGGGGACAACACTGAAGCTTTCTTT.

The CDR3 bases are TGTGCCAGCAGTTCTCCGGGACTAGCGAACACCGGGGAGCTGTTTTTT. Translating gives CASSSPGLANTGELFF. The chain employs TRBV5-6 and TRBJ2-2, with 8 positions matching TRBD2. CDR1 is SGHDT and CDR2 is YYEEEE in the germline V gene. The CDR3 has 16 amino acids. V shed 5 bases, J shed 0 bases, and the junction held 6 bases outside the gene matches.

The chain employs TRBV2 and TRBJ1-2; 8 bases are shared with TRBD1. The J segment lost 8 bases and the V segment lost 2 bases, leaving 13 bases of the junction unmatched. The CDR3 runs 16 residues. Per germline, CDR1 SNHLY and CDR2 FYNNEI. The CDR3 nucleotides read TGTGCCAGCAGTGAATATCGCGACAGGGGATCGCAAGGCTACACCTTC. It yields the protein CASSEYRDRGSQGYTF.

The V call is TRBV9, the J call TRBJ2-7; 7 bases map to TRBD2. Looked up from germline, CDR1 is SGDLS and CDR2 is YYNGEE. Trimming removed 0 bases from V and 0 bases from J; junction bases left unmatched: 3. This CDR3 comprises 15 residues. The CDR3 protein is CASSVDERGSYEQYF. Here the CDR3 DNA reads TGTGCCAGCAGCGTAGATGAGCGGGGCTCCTACGAGCAGTACTTC. The variable domain in full, completed from reference TRBV9 and TRBJ2-7, reads DSGVTQTPKHLITATGQRVTLRCSPRSGDLSVYWYQQSLDQGLQFLIQYYNGEERAKGNILERFSAQQFPDLHSELNLSSLELGDSALYFCASSVDERGSYEQYFGPGTRLTVT.

The V call is TRBV11-2, the J call TRBJ2-2; D remains unclear. Germline V gene lookup returns CDR1 SGHAT and CDR2 FQNNGV. CDR3 length: 15 residues. V was pared by 1 base and J by 4 bases, with 10 bases between. The CDR3 DNA follows: TGTGCCAGCAGCTTAGTCTTGCGGCGCACCGGGGAGCTGTTTTTT. Encoded protein: CASSLVLRRTGELFF.

This clone was detected only a few times. The chain carries TRBV4-2 and TRBJ2-1; 7 bases line up with TRBD2. The CDR3 totals 18 residues. The V segment lost 5 bases and the J segment 0 bases; nucleotides outside the gene matches: 13. Germline CDR1 is LGHNA and CDR2 is YNFKEQ. CDR3 coding DNA: TGTGCCAGCAGCACCGGGACTAACTACCCAAGCTCCTACAATGAGCAGTTCTTC. Amino acids: CASSTGTNYPSSYNEQFF.

CDR3 nucleotides: TGTGCCAGCAGCCGAGACAGGGGCCCAGGGGGCTACACCTTC. The encoded protein is CASSRDRGPGGYTF. The V gene is TRBV5-4, the J gene TRBJ1-2, with TRBD1 matching 8 bases. The V and J ends lost 4 bases and 8 bases, in that order; junction bases with no gene match: 10. Germline-derived CDR1 and CDR2 are SGHNT and YYREEE (reference sequence). This CDR3 comprises 14 residues. Full variable domain (outside the CDR3, taken from reference TRBV5-4 and TRBJ1-2): ETGVTQSPTHLIKTRGQQVTLRCSSQSGHNTVSWYQQALGQGPQFIFQYYREEENGRGNFPPRFSGLQFPNYSSELNVNALELDDSALYLCASSRDRGPGGYTFGSGTRLTVV.

The CDR3 nucleotides are TGTGCCAGCAGCTTAGCGCGGGCTACAGGGGAGCAGTACTTC. Encoded protein: CASSLARATGEQYF. V and J are TRBV7-2 and TRBJ2-7; perhaps TRBD1 as D (6 bases). CDR3 size: 14 residues. Germline loops: CDR1 SGHTA, CDR2 FQGNSA. The germline V and J ends were trimmed by 0 bases and 7 bases, with 13 bases remaining between them.

Concerning this clone itself: An end of the junction does not agree with germline; a read error may underlie this. The chain carries TRBV7-7 and TRBJ2-5; 9 positions match TRBD2. The CDR3 has 16 amino acids. The germline V gene has CDR1 SSHAT and CDR2 FNYEAQ (reference sequence). The CDR3 nucleotides read TGTGCTAGCAGCGAGAAGGGAGCGGGGGGTCCGGGGACCCAGTACTTC. This codes for CASSEKGAGGPGTQYF.

Concerning this clone: Additional DNA sequences in this sample encode the identical CDR3. The chain is built from TRBV7-2 and TRBJ2-5; D not resolved. The CDR3 is 13 amino acids. V was cut by 0 bases and J by 2 bases, with 4 bases left in between. CDR1 is SGHTA, CDR2 FQGNSA, per germline. The DNA for the CDR3 is TGTGCCAGCAGCTTAGCCCGTCAAGAGACCCAGTACTTC. This encodes CASSLARQETQYF.

The CDR3 DNA sequence: TGCGCCAGCAGCCCCGAGGGGGCAAGGAACACTGAAGCTTTCTTT. Amino acid sequence: CASSPEGARNTEAFF. The V gene is TRBV5-1, the J gene TRBJ1-1; 7 bases fit TRBD1. The J segment lost 1 base and the V segment lost 4 bases, leaving 7 bases of the junction unmatched. The germline V gene has CDR1 SGHRS and CDR2 YFSETQ. The CDR3 is 15 residues long.

The chain links TRBV5-1 to TRBJ2-4; D gene uncertain. Trimming left V 2 bases short and J 5 bases short, with 11 bases between. From germline, CDR1 is SGHRS and CDR2 YFSETQ. The CDR3 totals 14 residues. CDR3 in amino acids: CASSLGGRENIQYF. CDR3 in DNA: TGCGCCAGCAGCTTAGGTGGGCGAGAAAACATTCAGTACTTC.